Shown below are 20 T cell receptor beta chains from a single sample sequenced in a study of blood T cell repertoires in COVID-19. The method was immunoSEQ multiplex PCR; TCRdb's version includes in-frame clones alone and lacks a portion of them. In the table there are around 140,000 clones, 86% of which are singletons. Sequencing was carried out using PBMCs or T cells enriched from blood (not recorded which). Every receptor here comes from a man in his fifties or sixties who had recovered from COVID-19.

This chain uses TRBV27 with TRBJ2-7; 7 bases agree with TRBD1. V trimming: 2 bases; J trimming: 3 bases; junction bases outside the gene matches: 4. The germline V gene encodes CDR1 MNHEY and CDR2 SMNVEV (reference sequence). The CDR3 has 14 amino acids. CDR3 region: CASSLKWDSYEQYF. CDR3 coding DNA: TGTGCCAGCAGTTTAAAATGGGACAGCTACGAGCAGTACTTC.

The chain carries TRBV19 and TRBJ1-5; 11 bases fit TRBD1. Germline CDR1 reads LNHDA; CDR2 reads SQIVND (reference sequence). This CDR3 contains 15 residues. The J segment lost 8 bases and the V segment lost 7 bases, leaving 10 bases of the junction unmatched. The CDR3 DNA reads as TGTGCCAGTACCCCGGGGACAGGGGGTTGGAAGCCCCAGCATTTT. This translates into CASTPGTGGWKPQHF.

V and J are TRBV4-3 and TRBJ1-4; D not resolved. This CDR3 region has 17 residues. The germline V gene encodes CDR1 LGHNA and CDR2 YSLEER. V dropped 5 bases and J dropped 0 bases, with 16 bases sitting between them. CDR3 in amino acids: CASSSPLGSATNEKLFF. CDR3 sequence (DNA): TGCGCCAGCAGCAGTCCCCTGGGCTCAGCAACTAATGAAAAACTGTTTTTT.

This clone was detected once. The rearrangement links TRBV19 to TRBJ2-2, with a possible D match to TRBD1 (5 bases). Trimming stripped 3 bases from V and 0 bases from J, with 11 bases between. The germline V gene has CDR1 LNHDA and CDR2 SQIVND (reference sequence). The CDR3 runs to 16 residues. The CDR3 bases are TGTGCCAGTAGTATTCCAGGGTTGGCGAACACCGGGGAGCTGTTTTTT. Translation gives CASSIPGLANTGELFF.

The CDR3 nucleotides read TGTGCCAGCAGCTTAGATCCGGGGAGGGGGTACAATGAGCAGTTCTTC. It encodes CASSLDPGRGYNEQFF. The chain has TRBV11-2 and TRBJ2-1; maybe TRBD2 (7 bases). CDR3 size: 16 residues. Trimming cost V 0 bases and J 4 bases, with 13 bases left between them. The germline gives CDR1 SGHAT, CDR2 FQNNGV.

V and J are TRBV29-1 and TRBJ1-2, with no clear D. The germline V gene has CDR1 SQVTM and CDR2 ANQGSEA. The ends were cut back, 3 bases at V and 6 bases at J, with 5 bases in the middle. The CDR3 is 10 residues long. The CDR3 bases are TGCAGCGTTGACAACAATGGCTACACCTTC. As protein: CSVDNNGYTF.

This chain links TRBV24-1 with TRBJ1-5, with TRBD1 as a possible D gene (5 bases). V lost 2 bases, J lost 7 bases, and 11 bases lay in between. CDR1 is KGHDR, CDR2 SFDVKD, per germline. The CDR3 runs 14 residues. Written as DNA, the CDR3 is TGTGCCACCAGTGATTCCGGGGGATGGCAGCCCCAGCATTTT. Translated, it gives CATSDSGGWQPQHF.

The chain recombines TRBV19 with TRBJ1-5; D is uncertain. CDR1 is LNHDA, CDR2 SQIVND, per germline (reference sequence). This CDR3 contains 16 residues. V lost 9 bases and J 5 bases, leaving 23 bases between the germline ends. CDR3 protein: CASRERTGGRHQPQHF. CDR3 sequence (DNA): TGTGCCAGCAGAGAACGGACCGGCGGGCGACATCAGCCCCAGCATTTT.

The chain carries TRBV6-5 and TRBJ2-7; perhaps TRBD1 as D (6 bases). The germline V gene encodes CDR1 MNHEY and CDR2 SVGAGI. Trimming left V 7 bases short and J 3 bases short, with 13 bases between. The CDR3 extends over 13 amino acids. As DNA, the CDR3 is TGTGCCAGCATGGGGGCGCCCCACTACGAGCAGTACTTC. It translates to CASMGAPHYEQYF.

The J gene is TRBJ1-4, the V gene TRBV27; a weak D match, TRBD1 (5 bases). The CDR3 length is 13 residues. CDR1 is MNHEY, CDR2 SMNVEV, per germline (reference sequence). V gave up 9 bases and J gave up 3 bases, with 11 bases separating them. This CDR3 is CARVTDPNEKLFF. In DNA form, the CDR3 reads TGTGCCAGAGTGACAGACCCTAATGAAAAACTGTTTTTT.

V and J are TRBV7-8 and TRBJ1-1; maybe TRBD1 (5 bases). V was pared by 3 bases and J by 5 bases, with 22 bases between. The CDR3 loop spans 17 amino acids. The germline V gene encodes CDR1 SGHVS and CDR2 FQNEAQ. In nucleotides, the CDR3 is TGTGCCAGCAGCTTTCGAAGGGGCCAGGCCTTGGGAACTGAAGCTTTCTTT. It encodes CASSFRRGQALGTEAFF.

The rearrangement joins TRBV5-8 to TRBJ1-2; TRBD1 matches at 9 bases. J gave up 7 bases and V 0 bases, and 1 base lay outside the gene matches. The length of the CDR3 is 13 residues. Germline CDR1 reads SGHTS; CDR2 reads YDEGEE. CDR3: CASSLGTGAGYTF. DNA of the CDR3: TGTGCCAGCAGCTTGGGGACAGGGGCTGGCTACACCTTC.

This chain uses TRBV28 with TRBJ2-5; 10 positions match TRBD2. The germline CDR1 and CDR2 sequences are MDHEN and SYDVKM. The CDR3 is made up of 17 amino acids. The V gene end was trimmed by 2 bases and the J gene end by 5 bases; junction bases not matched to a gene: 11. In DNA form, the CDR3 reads TGTGCCAGCAGTTTACCCCCGTGGCCAGCGGGGGGGGAGACCCAGTACTTC. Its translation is CASSLPPWPAGGETQYF.

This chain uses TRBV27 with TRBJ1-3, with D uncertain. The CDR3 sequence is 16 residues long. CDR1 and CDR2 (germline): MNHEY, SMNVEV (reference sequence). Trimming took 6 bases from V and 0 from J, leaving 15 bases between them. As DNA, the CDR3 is TGTGCCAGCAGCCCCCTCCGAACTTTCTCTGGAAACACCATATATTTT. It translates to CASSPLRTFSGNTIYF.

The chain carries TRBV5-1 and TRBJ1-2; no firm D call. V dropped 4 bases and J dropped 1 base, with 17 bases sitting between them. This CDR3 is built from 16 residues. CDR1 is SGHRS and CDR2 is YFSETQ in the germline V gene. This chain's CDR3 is CASSPGGGMVNYGYTF. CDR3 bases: TGCGCCAGCAGCCCTGGAGGCGGGATGGTTAACTATGGCTACACCTTC.

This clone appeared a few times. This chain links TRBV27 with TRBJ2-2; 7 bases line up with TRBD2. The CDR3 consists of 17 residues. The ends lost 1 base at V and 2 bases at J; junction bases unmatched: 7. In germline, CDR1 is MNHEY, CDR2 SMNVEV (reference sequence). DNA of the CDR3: TGTGCCAGCAGTTTATTACGGCTAGCGGATAACACCGGGGAGCTGTTTTTT. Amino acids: CASSLLRLADNTGELFF.

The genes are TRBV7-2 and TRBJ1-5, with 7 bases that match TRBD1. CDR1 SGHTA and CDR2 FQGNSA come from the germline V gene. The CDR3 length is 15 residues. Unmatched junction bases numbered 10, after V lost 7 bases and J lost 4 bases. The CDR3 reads CASTEDRLGNQPQHF. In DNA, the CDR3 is TGTGCCAGCACCGAGGACAGGTTGGGGAATCAGCCCCAGCATTTT.

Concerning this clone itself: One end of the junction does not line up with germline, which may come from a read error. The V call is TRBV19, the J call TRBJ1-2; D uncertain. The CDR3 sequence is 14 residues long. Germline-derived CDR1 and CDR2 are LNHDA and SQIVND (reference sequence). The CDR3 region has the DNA TGTGCCAGTAATATAGGGCGGAGTAACTATGGCTACACCTTC. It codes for CASNIGRSNYGYTF.

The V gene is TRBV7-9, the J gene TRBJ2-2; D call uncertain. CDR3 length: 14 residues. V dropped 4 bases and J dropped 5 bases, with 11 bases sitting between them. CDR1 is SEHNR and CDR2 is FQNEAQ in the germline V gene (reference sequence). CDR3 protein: CASSSTSRTGELFF. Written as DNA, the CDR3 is TGTGCCAGCAGCTCGACCTCTAGGACCGGGGAGCTGTTTTTT.

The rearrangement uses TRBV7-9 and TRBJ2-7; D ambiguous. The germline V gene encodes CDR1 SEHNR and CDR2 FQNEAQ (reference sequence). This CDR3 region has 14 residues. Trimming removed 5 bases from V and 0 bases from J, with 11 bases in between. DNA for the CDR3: TGTGCCAGCAGCCCCCCCGCGAGCTCCTACGAGCAGTACGTC. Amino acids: CASSPPASSYEQYV.